This TCR beta chain stems from a study of blood T cell repertoires in COVID-19. Study context: The United States, Italy and Spain supplied acute and convalescent COVID-19 samples. PBMCs, B-cell-depleted T cells, or T cells were the source of the cDNA or gDNA that made up the material.

As handled by the study authors: Estimation of nucleated cell counts was performed using reference gene primer amplification. TCRdb's copy holds only in-frame clones and misses some; the assay was immunoSEQ multiplex PCR. V, J and clone size are those of that table, while D and trimming were read from the DNA. The sample shows about 120,000 clones, 88% of them seen only once. Germline values: CDR1 SGHTA, CDR2 FQGNSA. This CDR3 is 15 amino acids long. V was cut by 8 bases and J by 5 bases, with 22 bases left in between. The source material was peripheral blood. This clonotype was sampled from a man aged 50 to 60 with acute or convalescent COVID-19. The V and J genes are TRBV7-2 and TRBJ2-7; unclear D gene. CDR3 bases: TGTGCCAGCCACTCCGGGTCTGCCCTGTCCCACGAGCAGTACTTC. Translation gives CASHSGSALSHEQYF.